Presented here are 4 T cell receptor beta chains from one specimen sequenced in a study of shared clonotypes between healthy human individuals. Repertoires were generated with immunoSEQ multiplex PCR, while TCRdb's copy carries only in-frame clones and drops some. Among about 2.1 million clones listed, roughly 91% were seen once. Naive CD8 cells lacked CD45RO and underwent positive selection for CCR7, leaving out terminally differentiated effector memory CD45RA+ cells. The specimen was naive CD8+ T cells from PBMCs. The receptors shown here come from a man aged 18 to 35 in good health. Some clones in this sample may be carry-over from other donors' samples.

This clone has a handful of counts. The chain has TRBV2 and TRBJ2-1; 8 bases are shared with TRBD1. This CDR3 has 13 residues. The germline CDR1 and CDR2 sequences are SNHLY and FYNNEI. V shed 9 bases, J shed 1 base, and the junction held 2 bases outside the gene matches. CDR3 sequence: CASWDRSYNEQFF. CDR3 sequence (DNA): TGTGCCAGTTGGGACAGGTCCTACAATGAGCAGTTCTTC. The full variable domain, rest sourced from reference TRBV2 and TRBJ2-1, is EPEVTQTPSHQVTQMGQEVILRCVPISNHLYFYWYRQILGQKVEFLVSFYNNEISEKSEIFDDQFSVERPDGSNFTLKIRSTKLEDSAMYFCASWDRSYNEQFFGPGTRLTVL.

The table lists this clone with a count of one. V usage is TRBV19 and J usage is TRBJ2-1; D unclear. The germline V gene has CDR1 LNHDA and CDR2 SQIVND (reference sequence). The CDR3 has 14 residues. Trimming took off 2 bases at V and 3 bases at J, with 8 bases between the two ends. Written as DNA, the CDR3 is TGTGCCAGTAGTATATTACCAAACTACAATGAGCAGTTCTTC. As protein: CASSILPNYNEQFF.

V usage is TRBV6-6 and J usage is TRBJ2-7; TRBD1 is a possible D gene (6 bases). This CDR3 contains 15 residues. Trimming took off 4 bases at V and 0 bases at J, with 13 bases between the two ends. CDR1 and CDR2 (germline): MNHNY, SVGAGI (reference sequence). The CDR3 protein is CASSSRDKSSYEQYF. DNA of the CDR3: TGTGCCAGCAGTTCCCGGGACAAGAGCTCCTACGAGCAGTACTTC.

CDR3 amino acids: CASSGNEVSRGFAEQYF. CDR3 DNA sequence: TGCGCCAGCAGTGGTAACGAAGTGTCTAGGGGGTTTGCAGAGCAGTACTTC. This chain uses TRBV10-2 with TRBJ2-7; the D gene is possibly TRBD1 (6 bases). The germline V and J ends were trimmed by 4 bases and 7 bases, with 26 bases remaining between them. CDR1 is WSHSY, CDR2 SAAADI, per germline. This CDR3 contains 17 residues.